This T cell receptor (beta chain) came from a study of cytotoxic CD8 clonotypes in ibrutinib-treated CLL. In the case of this clone: Its specificity is not known.

TCRdb keeps only in-frame clones here, not all; method: immunoSEQ multiplex PCR. The sample carries 300,000 to 400,000 clones, roughly 70% recorded once. Germline V lookup: CDR1 SGDLS, CDR2 YYNGEE. This CDR3 comprises 16 residues. Between the trimmed V and J ends, which lost 3 bases and 3 bases, there was a span of 19 bases. Study observations and caveats: Upon ibrutinib response clonality rose, and upon progression it fell back toward baseline.

The gene calls are TRBV9 and TRBJ2-7, with D perhaps given as TRBD1 or TRBD2 (5 bases each). Sample: PBMCs, taken after 36 months of ibrutinib treatment. This receptor was taken from a human donor with chronic lymphocytic leukemia. CDR3 region: CASSARTGTLNYEQYF. CDR3 in DNA: TGTGCCAGCAGCGCCCGGACTGGGACCCTCAACTACGAGCAGTACTTC.